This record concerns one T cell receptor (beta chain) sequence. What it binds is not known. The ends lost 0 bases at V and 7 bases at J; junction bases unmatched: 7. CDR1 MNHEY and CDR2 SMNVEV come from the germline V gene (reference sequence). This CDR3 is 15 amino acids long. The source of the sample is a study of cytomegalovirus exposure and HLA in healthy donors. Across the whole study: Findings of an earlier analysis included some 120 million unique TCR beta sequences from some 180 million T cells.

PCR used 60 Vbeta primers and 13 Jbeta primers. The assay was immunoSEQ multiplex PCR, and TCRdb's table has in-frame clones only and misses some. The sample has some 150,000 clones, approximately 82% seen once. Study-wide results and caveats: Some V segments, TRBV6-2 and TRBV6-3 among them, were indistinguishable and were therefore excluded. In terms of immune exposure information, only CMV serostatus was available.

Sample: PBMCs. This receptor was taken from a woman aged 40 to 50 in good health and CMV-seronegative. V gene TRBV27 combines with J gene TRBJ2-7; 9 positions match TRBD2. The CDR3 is CASSLSGGRALEQYF. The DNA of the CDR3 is TGTGCCAGCAGTTTATCGGGCGGGAGGGCCCTAGAGCAGTACTTC.